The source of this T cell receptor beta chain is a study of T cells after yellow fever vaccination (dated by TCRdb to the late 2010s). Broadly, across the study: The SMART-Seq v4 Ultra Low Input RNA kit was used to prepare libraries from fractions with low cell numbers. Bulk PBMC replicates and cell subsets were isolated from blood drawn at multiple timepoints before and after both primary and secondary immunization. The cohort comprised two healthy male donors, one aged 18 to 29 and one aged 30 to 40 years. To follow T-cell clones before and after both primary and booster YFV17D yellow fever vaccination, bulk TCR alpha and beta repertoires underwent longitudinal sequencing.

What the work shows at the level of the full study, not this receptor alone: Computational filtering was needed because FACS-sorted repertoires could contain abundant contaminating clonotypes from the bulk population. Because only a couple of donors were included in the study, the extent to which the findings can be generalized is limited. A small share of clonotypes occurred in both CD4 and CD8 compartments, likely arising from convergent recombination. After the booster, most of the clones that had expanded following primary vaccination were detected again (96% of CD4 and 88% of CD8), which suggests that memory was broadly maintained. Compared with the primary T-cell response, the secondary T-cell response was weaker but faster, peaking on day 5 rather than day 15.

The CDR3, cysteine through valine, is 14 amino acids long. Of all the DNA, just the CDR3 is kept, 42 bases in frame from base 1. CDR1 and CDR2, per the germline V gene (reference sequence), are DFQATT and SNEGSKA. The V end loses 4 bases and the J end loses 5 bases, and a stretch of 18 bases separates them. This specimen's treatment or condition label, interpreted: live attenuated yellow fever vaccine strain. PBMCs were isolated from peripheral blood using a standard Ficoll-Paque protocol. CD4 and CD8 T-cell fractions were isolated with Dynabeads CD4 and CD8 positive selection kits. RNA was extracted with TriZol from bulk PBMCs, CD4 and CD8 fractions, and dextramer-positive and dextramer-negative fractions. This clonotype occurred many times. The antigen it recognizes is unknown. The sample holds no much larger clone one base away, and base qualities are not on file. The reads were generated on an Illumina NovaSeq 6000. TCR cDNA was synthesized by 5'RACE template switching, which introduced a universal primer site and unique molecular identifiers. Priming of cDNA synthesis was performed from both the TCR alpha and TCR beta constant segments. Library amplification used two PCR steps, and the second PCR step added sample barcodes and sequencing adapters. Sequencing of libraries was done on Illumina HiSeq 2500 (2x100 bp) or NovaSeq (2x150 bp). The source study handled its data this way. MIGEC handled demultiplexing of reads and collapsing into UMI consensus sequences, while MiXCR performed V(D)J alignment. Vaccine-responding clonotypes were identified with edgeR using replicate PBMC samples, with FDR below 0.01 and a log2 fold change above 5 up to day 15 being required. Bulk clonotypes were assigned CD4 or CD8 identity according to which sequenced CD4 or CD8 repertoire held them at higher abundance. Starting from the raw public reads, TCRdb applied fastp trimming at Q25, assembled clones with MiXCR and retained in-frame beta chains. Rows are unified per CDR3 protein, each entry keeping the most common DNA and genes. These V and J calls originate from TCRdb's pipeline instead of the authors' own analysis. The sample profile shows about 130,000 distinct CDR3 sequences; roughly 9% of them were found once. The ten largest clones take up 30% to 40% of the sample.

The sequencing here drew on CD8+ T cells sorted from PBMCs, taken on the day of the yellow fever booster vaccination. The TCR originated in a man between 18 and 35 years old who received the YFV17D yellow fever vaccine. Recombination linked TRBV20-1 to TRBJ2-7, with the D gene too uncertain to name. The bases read TGCAGTGCTATTACCGCAGCTTCACCGAACGAGCAGTACGTC. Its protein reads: CSAITAASPNEQYV.